A selection of T cell receptor beta chains follows, all from one sample in a study of cytomegalovirus exposure and HLA in healthy donors. Repertoires were generated with immunoSEQ multiplex PCR, while TCRdb's copy carries only in-frame clones and drops some. Among more than 150,000 clones, more than 75% were seen once, and the ten largest hold 2% to 3%. Sequencing was done on a sample of PBMCs. The receptors were gathered from a woman in her 30s in good health and CMV-seropositive. Each CDR3 is given with its conserved first and last residue. Fields, in order: D gene, V gene, clone size, J gene, CDR3 protein, CDR3 DNA. A D gene is named only where the DNA matches it firmly. Some rows mark clone size as missing; the rest say once, few, many or name a class of expanded clone.

NA	TRBV5-6	NA	TRBJ1-4	CASSFEGARTNEKLFF	TGTGCCAGCAGCTTTGAAGGGGCGAGAACTAATGAAAAACTGTTTTTT
TRBD1	TRBV4-1	once	TRBJ2-1	CASSRGQGWYDEQFF	TGCGCCAGCAGCAGGGGACAGGGGTGGTACGATGAGCAGTTCTTC
NA	TRBV7-3	NA	TRBJ2-7	CASSLMGGPHEQYF	TGTGCCAGCAGCTTAATGGGGGGGCCGCACGAGCAGTACTTC
NA	TRBV1	NA	TRBJ2-3	CTSSPGTSGGTSTDTQYF	TGCACCAGCAGCCCTGGGACTAGCGGGGGTACTAGCACAGATACGCAGTATTTT
NA	TRBV2	NA	TRBJ2-3	CASSEGTSTDTQYF	TGTGCCAGCAGTGAGGGGACTAGCACAGATACGCAGTATTTT
TRBD1	TRBV27	NA	TRBJ1-2	CASSYMDRGGYGYTF	TGTGCCAGCAGTTACATGGACAGGGGGGGGTATGGCTACACCTTC
TRBD2	TRBV9	NA	TRBJ2-1	CASSYGTSGANEQFF	TGTGCCAGCAGCTACGGGACTAGCGGGGCCAATGAGCAGTTCTTC
NA	TRBV9	NA	TRBJ2-2	CASTGPGFTGELFF	TGTGCCAGCACCGGACCAGGGTTCACCGGGGAGCTGTTTTTT
TRBD1	TRBV7-9	NA	TRBJ2-7	CSSSSNRGRTTHEQYF	TGTTCCAGCAGCTCCAACAGGGGGCGGACAACCCACGAGCAGTACTTC
NA	TRBV4-2	NA	TRBJ2-1	CASSQRGGASNEQFF	TGTGCCAGCAGCCAGAGGGGGGGGGCGTCCAATGAGCAGTTCTTC
NA	TRBV6-6	NA	TRBJ1-4	CAGSGTENEKLFF	TGTGCCGGGAGCGGGACGGAGAATGAAAAACTGTTTTTT
TRBD1	TRBV7-2	NA	TRBJ1-5	CASSFQGGSNQPQHF	TGTGCCAGCAGCTTTCAGGGGGGATCCAATCAGCCCCAGCATTTT
NA	TRBV23-1	once	TRBJ2-7	CASSQSADAEVSYEQYF	TGCGCCAGCAGTCAGTCCGCAGACGCGGAAGTCTCCTACGAGCAGTACTTC
TRBD1	TRBV19	NA	TRBJ2-1	CASGRDRGMNEQFF	TGTGCCAGCGGCCGGGACAGGGGAATGAATGAGCAGTTCTTC
TRBD2	TRBV27	NA	TRBJ2-7	CASSPMGRRGGSYEQYF	TGTGCCAGCAGTCCGATGGGGCGCCGGGGAGGGTCCTACGAGCAGTACTTC
NA	TRBV9	NA	TRBJ2-2	CASSVSFTGRNTGELFF	TGTGCCAGCAGCGTTTCTTTTACAGGGAGGAACACCGGGGAGCTGTTTTTT
TRBD2	TRBV30	NA	TRBJ2-2	CAWRAGGYTGELFF	TGTGCCTGGAGAGCGGGGGGGTATACCGGGGAGCTGTTTTTT
TRBD1	TRBV2	once	TRBJ2-1	CASSHGTGRGDEQFF	TGTGCCAGCTCACACGGGACAGGGAGGGGCGATGAGCAGTTCTTC
NA	TRBV10-3	few	TRBJ1-5	CAISEVRDGEDSNQPQHF	TGTGCCATCAGCGAAGTGCGGGATGGAGAGGATAGCAATCAGCCCCAGCATTTT
NA	TRBV6-5	NA	TRBJ1-5	CASSPSGVYQPQHF	TGTGCCAGCAGCCCTTCAGGGGTTTATCAGCCCCAGCATTTT
TRBD1	TRBV18	NA	TRBJ1-1	CASSPGTGRNTEAFF	TGTGCCAGCTCACCTGGGACAGGGAGGAACACTGAAGCTTTCTTT
NA	TRBV19	NA	TRBJ1-1	CASKIPGLPNTEAFF	TGTGCCAGTAAAATTCCGGGACTTCCGAACACTGAAGCTTTCTTT
NA	TRBV28	once	TRBJ1-4	CASSREREEKLFF	TGTGCCAGCAGCCGGGAGAGGGAGGAAAAACTGTTTTTT
TRBD1	TRBV28	NA	TRBJ2-3	CAGRDSSTDTQYF	TGTGCCGGACGGGACAGCAGCACAGATACGCAGTATTTT
TRBD1	TRBV18	NA	TRBJ2-5	CASSPPRQGPQETQYF	TGTGCCAGCTCACCACCCCGACAGGGACCGCAAGAGACCCAGTACTTC
TRBD2	TRBV11-3	NA	TRBJ2-5	CASRAPGGETQYF	TGTGCCAGCAGGGCCCCGGGAGGTGAGACCCAGTACTTC
TRBD2	TRBV5-1	NA	TRBJ2-5	CASRSGGAGETQYF	TGCGCCAGCAGAAGCGGGGGGGCTGGGGAGACCCAGTACTTC
TRBD1	TRBV10-1	NA	TRBJ1-3	CASSAGGLSGNTIYF	TGCGCCAGCAGTGCAGGGGGACTCTCTGGAAACACCATATATTTT
NA	TRBV30	NA	TRBJ1-4	CAWSGSIFRGVTTNEKLFF	TGTGCCTGGAGCGGTAGCATATTCAGGGGCGTTACGACTAATGAGAAACTGTTTTTT
NA	TRBV25-1	NA	TRBJ1-6	CASSGGTFNSPLHF	TGTGCCAGCAGTGGAGGGACATTTAATTCACCCCTCCACTTT
TRBD1	TRBV6-1	NA	TRBJ1-5	CASSDRGHVQPQHF	TGTGCCAGCAGTGACAGGGGGCACGTCCAGCCCCAGCATTTT
TRBD2	TRBV12-5	NA	TRBJ2-7	CASGVPLAGAHYEQYF	TGTGCTAGTGGTGTACCCTTAGCGGGGGCCCACTACGAGCAGTACTTC
TRBD1	TRBV5-1	NA	TRBJ1-6	CASSLGLDRGSPLHF	TGCGCCAGCAGCTTGGGCCTCGACAGGGGTTCACCCCTCCACTTT
NA	TRBV10-3	NA	TRBJ1-2	CAISGTGTIYDYTF	TGTGCCATCAGTGGAACCGGGACAATTTATGACTACACCTTC
NA	TRBV4-1	NA	TRBJ1-1	CASSPREGMDTEAFF	TGCGCCAGCAGCCCGCGGGAGGGTATGGACACTGAAGCTTTCTTT
NA	TRBV7-6	NA	TRBJ2-1	CASSLRGNEQFF	TGTGCCAGCAGCTTACGGGGTAATGAGCAGTTCTTC
TRBD1	TRBV28	many	TRBJ2-7	CASPPAGTGTSEQYF	TGTGCCAGCCCCCCAGCCGGGACAGGGACCTCCGAGCAGTACTTC
TRBD1	TRBV11-2	NA	TRBJ1-1	CASSPRQGANTEAFF	TGTGCCAGCAGCCCAAGACAGGGGGCGAACACTGAAGCTTTCTTT
NA	TRBV29-1	NA	TRBJ1-3	CSVGGGNTIYF	TGCAGCGTTGGAGGGGGAAACACCATATATTTT
NA	TRBV27	NA	TRBJ2-7	CASSLYEQYF	TGTGCCAGCAGTCTTTACGAGCAGTACTTC
NA	TRBV7-9	NA	TRBJ1-6	CASSPQGSPLHF	TGTGCCAGCAGTCCTCAGGGTTCACCCCTCCACTTT
TRBD1	TRBV5-4	NA	TRBJ2-7	CASSLPGQEGKKYF	TGTGCCAGCAGCTTACCGGGACAGGAGGGGAAAAAGTACTTC
NA	TRBV7-9	NA	TRBJ2-5	CASSFRSRGETQYF	TGTGCCAGCAGCTTTCGGTCCCGGGGAGAGACCCAGTACTTC
NA	TRBV6-5	NA	TRBJ2-3	CASSARTPTDTQYF	TGTGCCAGCAGCGCGCGAACTCCCACAGATACGCAGTATTTT
TRBD1	TRBV10-3	NA	TRBJ2-7	CAIANSGGEQYF	TGTGCCATCGCCAACTCAGGGGGCGAGCAGTACTTC
NA	TRBV18	NA	TRBJ2-2	CASSPPQGGMNTGELFF	TGTGCCAGCTCACCACCACAGGGAGGGATGAACACCGGGGAGCTGTTTTTT
NA	TRBV7-3	NA	TRBJ2-7	CASSLTGYSYEQYF	TGTGCCAGCAGCTTGACAGGTTATTCCTACGAGCAGTACTTC
TRBD2	TRBV7-2	once	TRBJ2-1	CASSLTSGGAMGEQFF	TGTGCCAGCAGCTTGACTAGCGGGGGGGCGATGGGTGAGCAGTTCTTC
NA	TRBV7-6	NA	TRBJ2-7	CASSLVAWAGADYEQYF	TGTGCCAGCAGCTTAGTAGCTTGGGCAGGGGCGGATTACGAGCAGTACTTC
NA	TRBV27	NA	TRBJ1-5	CASRLGQNNQPQHF	TGTGCCAGCAGACTCGGACAGAACAATCAGCCCCAGCATTTT
NA	TRBV11-2	NA	TRBJ2-7	CASSLDPDGDYEQYF	TGTGCCAGCAGCTTAGATCCGGACGGGGACTACGAGCAGTACTTC
TRBD1	TRBV30	NA	TRBJ2-7	CAWSQDRGHEQYF	TGTGCCTGGAGTCAAGACAGGGGCCACGAGCAGTACTTC
NA	TRBV7-6	NA	TRBJ1-2	CASSLGPGGDGYTF	TGTGCCAGCAGCTTAGGGCCCGGGGGAGATGGCTACACCTTC
NA	TRBV14	NA	TRBJ1-2	CASSQDFRGGLHYGYTF	TGTGCCAGCAGCCAAGATTTTCGGGGGGGGCTTCATTATGGCTACACCTTC
NA	TRBV4-1	NA	TRBJ1-5	CASSQPDKTGGNQPQHF	TGCGCCAGCAGCCAACCCGACAAAACCGGGGGCAATCAGCCCCAGCATTTT